This T cell receptor (beta chain) emerged from a study of shared clonotypes between healthy human individuals. Adult donors, all healthy and HIV-negative, had no recent acute infections or vaccinations. All the donors were Caucasian adults who lived in Nashville, Tennessee. As handled by the study authors: Filtering of immunoSEQ junctional sequences could not match full-length read filtering. Here immunoSEQ multiplex PCR was the method, and the copy in TCRdb shows in-frame clones only, minus some. For V, J and clone size, that table is used; D and trimming come from the DNA. This table has over 95,000 clones, approximately 44% appearing once. The CDR3 covers 13 residues. V was pared by 2 bases and J by 6 bases, with 2 bases of the junction left unmatched. CDR1 and CDR2 (germline): MDHEN, SYDVKM.

The TCR was taken from a woman in her thirties or forties in good health. Some clones in this sample may be carry-over from other donors' samples. Material for sequencing was PBMCs. J is TRBJ2-7 and V is TRBV28, with 9 bases fitting TRBD2. The CDR3, as DNA: TGTGCCAGCAGTTTACAGCGGGAGGTCGAGCAGTACTTC. This gives the protein CASSLQREVEQYF.